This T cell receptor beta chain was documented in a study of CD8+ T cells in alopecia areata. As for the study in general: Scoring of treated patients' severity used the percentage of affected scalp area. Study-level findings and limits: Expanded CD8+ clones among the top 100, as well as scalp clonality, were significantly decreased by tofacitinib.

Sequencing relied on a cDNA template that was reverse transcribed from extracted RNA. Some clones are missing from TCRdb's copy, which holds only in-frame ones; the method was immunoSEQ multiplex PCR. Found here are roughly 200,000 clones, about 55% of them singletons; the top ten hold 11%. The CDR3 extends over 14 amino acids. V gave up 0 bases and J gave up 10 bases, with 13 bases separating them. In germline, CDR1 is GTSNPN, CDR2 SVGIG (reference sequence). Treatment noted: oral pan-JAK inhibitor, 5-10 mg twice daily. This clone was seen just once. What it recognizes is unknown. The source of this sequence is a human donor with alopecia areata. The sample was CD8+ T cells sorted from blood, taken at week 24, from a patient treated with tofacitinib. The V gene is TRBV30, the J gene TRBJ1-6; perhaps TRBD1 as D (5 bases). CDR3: CAWSVKGPISPLHF. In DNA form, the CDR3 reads TGTGCCTGGAGTGTGAAGGGGCCAATCTCACCCCTCCACTTT. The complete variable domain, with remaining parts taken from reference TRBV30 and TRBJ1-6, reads SQTIHQWPATLVQPVGSPLSLECTVEGTSNPNLYWYRQAAGRGLQLLFYSVGIGQISSEVPQNLSASRPQDRQFILSSKKLLLSDSGFYLCAWSVKGPISPLHFGNGTRLTVT.